This T cell receptor beta chain was recovered during a study of blood T cell repertoires in COVID-19. Study details: There were acute and convalescent COVID-19 samples, and they came from the United States, Italy and Spain. Sources were T cells, B-cell-depleted T cells, or PBMCs; the material itself was cDNA or gDNA.

Germline V gene sequence: CDR1 KGHSH, CDR2 LQKENI. This CDR3 comprises 14 residues. Trimming removed 8 bases from V and 6 bases from J; junction bases left unmatched: 13. In the study's own analysis: Amplification with reference gene primers provided the estimates of nucleated cell counts. The protocol was immunoSEQ multiplex PCR, while the TCRdb copy is restricted to in-frame clones and leaves out a portion. The V and J calls and clone size are taken from that table; D and trimming were inferred from the DNA. Among about 190,000 clones listed, around 90% were seen once. This clone was counted a few times.

The chain uses TRBV18 and TRBJ2-7; TRBD1 agrees at 7 bases. Sequencing was done on a sample of peripheral blood. The sequence was obtained from a middle-aged man with acute or convalescent COVID-19. The CDR3 region has the DNA TGTGCCAGCACCTCTCAGGGGACAGCCTCCGAGCAGTACTTC. The encoded protein is CASTSQGTASEQYF.